This TCR beta chain came from a study of PD-L1 blockade in urothelial cancer. In the study overall: Typically, measured as a median, blood samples had about 140,000 T cells. General observations from the study: Prediction of better survival came from below-median pretreatment blood TCR clonality.

Regarding time point: peripheral blood 6 weeks after treatment start. Every patient provided from 1 to 8 samples, collected pretreatment and on-treatment. As concerns this clone: Its antigen is unknown.

Trimming took off 1 base at V and 6 bases at J, with 15 bases between the two ends. The length of the CDR3 is 15 residues. The germline CDR1 and CDR2 sequences are MDHEN and SYDVKM. Spike-ins of synthetic TCR analog templates went into each PCR. Profiling relied on immunoSEQ multiplex PCR, and the TCRdb table lists in-frame clones only, not all of them. This sample yields about 48,000 clones, of which more than 75% are seen a single time; around 9.3% belongs to the top ten. The chain recombines TRBV28 with TRBJ1-1; the D is unclear. This clonotype was obtained from a man aged 55 to 70 with urothelial cancer. The sample in question was PBMCs, obtained around atezolizumab (anti-PD-L1) treatment. CDR3 DNA: TGTGCCAGCAGTTTATTACAGTTGTCTATCGCTGAAGCTTTCTTT. Amino acid sequence: CASSLLQLSIAEAFF.